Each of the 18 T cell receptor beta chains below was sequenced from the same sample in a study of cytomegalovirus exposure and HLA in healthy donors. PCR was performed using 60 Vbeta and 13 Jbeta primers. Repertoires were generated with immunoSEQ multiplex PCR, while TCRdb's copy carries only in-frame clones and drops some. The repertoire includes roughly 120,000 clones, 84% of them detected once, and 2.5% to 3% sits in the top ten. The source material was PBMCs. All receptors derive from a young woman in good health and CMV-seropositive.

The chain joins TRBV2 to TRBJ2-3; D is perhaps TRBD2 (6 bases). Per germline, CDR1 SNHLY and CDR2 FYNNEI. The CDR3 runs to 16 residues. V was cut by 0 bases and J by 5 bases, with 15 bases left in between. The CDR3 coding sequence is TGTGCCAGCAGTGAAGCGCTTCAAGGGAGGAGAGATACGCAGTATTTT. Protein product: CASSEALQGRRDTQYF.

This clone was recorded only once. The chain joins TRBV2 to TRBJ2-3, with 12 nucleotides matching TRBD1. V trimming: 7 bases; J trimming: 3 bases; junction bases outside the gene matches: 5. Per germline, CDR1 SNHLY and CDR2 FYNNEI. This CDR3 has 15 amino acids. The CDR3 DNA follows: TGTGCCAGCAAATGGGACAGGGGGCGGACAGATACGCAGTATTTT. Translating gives CASKWDRGRTDTQYF.

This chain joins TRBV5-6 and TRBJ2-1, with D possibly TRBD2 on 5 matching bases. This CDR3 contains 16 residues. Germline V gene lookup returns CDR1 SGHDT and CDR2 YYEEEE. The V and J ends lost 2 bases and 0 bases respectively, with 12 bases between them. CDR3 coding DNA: TGTGCCAGCAGCTTCGGGGTAGGGAGCTCCTACAATGAGCAGTTCTTC. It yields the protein CASSFGVGSSYNEQFF.

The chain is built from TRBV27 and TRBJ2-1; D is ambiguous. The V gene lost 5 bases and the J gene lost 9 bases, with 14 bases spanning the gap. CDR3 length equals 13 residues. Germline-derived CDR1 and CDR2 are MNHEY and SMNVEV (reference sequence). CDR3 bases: TGTGCCAGCAGTCTCAGCCGAGGCGGTGAGCAGTTCTTC. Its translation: CASSLSRGGEQFF.

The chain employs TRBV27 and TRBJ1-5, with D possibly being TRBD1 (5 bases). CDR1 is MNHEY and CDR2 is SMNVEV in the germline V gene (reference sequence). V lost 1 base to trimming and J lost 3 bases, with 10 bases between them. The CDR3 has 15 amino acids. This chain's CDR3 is CASSLWGGDNQPQHF. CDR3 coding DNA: TGTGCCAGCAGTTTATGGGGGGGGGACAATCAGCCCCAGCATTTT.

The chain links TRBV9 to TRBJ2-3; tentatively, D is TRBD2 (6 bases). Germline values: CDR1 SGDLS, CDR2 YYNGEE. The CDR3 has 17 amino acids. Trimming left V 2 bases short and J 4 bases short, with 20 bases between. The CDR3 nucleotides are TGTGCCAGCAGCGTTAACCAGAGGGGACTTCACTCAGATACGCAGTATTTT. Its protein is CASSVNQRGLHSDTQYF.

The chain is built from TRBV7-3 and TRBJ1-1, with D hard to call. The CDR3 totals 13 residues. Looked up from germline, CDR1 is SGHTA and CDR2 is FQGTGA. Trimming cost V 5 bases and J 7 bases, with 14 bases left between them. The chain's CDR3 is CASSPGTVHEAFF. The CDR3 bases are TGTGCCAGCAGCCCGGGTACGGTACATGAAGCTTTCTTT.

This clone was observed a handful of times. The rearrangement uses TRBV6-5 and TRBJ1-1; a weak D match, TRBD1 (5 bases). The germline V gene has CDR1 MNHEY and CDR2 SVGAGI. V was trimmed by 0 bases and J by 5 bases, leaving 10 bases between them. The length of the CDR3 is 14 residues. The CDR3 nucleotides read TGTGCCAGCAGTTACTCGCGGGGGGGAACTGAAGCTTTCTTT. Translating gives CASSYSRGGTEAFF.

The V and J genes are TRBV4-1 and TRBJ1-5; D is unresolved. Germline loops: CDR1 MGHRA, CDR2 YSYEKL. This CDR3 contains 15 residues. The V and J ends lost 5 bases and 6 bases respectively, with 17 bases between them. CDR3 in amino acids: CASSLNQQRGQPQHF. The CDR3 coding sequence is TGCGCCAGCAGCTTAAACCAACAACGGGGTCAGCCCCAGCATTTT.

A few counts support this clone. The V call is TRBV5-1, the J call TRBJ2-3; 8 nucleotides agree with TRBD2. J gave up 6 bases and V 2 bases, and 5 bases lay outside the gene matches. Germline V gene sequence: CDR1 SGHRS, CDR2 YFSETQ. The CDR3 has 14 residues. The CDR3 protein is CASSLSSGSDTQYF. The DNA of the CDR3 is TGCGCCAGCAGCTTATCTAGCGGGTCCGATACGCAGTATTTT.

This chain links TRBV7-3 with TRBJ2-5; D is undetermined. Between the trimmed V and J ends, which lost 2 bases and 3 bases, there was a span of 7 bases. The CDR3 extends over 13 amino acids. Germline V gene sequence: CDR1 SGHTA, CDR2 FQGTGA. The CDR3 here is CASSLPPKETQYF. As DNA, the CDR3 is TGTGCCAGCAGCTTACCCCCTAAAGAGACCCAGTACTTC.

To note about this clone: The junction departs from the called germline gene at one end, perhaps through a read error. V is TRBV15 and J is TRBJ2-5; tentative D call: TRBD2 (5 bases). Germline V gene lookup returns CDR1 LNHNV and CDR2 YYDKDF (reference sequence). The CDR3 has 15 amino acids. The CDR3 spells CATSRESGYQEIQYF. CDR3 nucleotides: TGTGCCACCAGCAGAGAATCGGGGTACCAAGAGATCCAGTACTTC.

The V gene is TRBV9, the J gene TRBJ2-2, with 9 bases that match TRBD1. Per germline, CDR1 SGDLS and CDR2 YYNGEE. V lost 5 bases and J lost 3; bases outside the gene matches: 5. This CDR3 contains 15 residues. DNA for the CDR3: TGTGCCAGCAGTGAGACAGGGGGTGACACCGGGGAGCTGTTTTTT. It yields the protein CASSETGGDTGELFF.

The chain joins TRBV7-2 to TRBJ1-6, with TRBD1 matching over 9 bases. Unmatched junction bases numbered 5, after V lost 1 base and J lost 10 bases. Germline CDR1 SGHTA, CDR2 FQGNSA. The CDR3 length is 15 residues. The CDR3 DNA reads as TGTGCCAGCAGCTTAGACAGGGGGCCCGACTCACCCCTCCACTTT. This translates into CASSLDRGPDSPLHF.

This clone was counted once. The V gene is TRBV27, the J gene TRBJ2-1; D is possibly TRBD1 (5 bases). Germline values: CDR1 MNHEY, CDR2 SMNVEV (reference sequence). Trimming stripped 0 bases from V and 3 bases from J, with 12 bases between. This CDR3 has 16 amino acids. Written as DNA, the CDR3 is TGTGCCAGCAGTTTATCGACGGCAGGGCACTACAATGAGCAGTTCTTC. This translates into CASSLSTAGHYNEQFF.

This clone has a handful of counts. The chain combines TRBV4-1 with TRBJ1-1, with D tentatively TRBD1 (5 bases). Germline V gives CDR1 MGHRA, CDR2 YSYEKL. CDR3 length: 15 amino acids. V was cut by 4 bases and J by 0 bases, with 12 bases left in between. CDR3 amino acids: CASSPQGGLNTEAFF. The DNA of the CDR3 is TGCGCCAGCAGCCCCCAGGGTGGCTTGAACACTGAAGCTTTCTTT.

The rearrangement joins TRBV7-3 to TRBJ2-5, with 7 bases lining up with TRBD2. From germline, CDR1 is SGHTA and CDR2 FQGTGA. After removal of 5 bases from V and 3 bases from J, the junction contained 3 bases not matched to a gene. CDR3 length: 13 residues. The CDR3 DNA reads TGTGCCAGCAGCCCGAGCGGGAAAGAGACCCAGTACTTC. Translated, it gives CASSPSGKETQYF.

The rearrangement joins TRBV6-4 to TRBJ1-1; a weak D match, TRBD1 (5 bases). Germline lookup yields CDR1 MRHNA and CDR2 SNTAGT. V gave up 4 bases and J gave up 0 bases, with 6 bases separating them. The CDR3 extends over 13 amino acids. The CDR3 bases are TGTGCCAGCAGTGTACAGGTGAACACTGAAGCTTTCTTT. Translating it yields CASSVQVNTEAFF.